This TCR beta chain was observed in a study of blood T cell repertoires in COVID-19. Study-level background: Nucleic acid was either cDNA or gDNA, and it came from T cells, B-cell-depleted T cells, or PBMCs.

Germline CDR1 SGDLS, CDR2 YYNGEE. The CDR3 loop spans 15 amino acids. V trimming: 0 bases; J trimming: 2 bases; junction bases outside the gene matches: 3. How the authors handled the data: Estimates of nucleated cell counts were drawn from the amplification of reference gene primers. Data came from immunoSEQ multiplex PCR; TCRdb stores just in-frame clones and leaves some out. V and J calls and clone size are those listed in that table; D and trimming were worked out from the DNA. The data contain around 240,000 clones, 90% to 95% of them singletons. Across 20 to 25 US areas, participants ranged in age from roughly 18 to 95 years.

The chain joins TRBV9 to TRBJ2-5; TRBD2 matches 8 bases. The receptor was derived from a human donor in a cohort exposed to, infected with or recovered from COVID-19 (not recorded which). The donor label of this sample is uncertain. Sequenced material: PBMCs or T cells enriched from blood (not recorded which). The CDR3 DNA is TGTGCCAGCAGCGTAGTTCCGGGGGGGCAAGAGACCCAGTACTTC. This sequence encodes CASSVVPGGQETQYF.